This entry is about one T cell receptor (beta chain). Its antigen is still unknown. One entry per CDR3 protein, called by TCRdb with MiXCR from the RT-PCR reads. In the table there are roughly 160,000 distinct CDR3 sequences, approximately 11% of which are singletons. The data stem from a study of response to subunit inactivated influenza vaccine. From germline, CDR1 is MNHEY and CDR2 SMNVEV (reference sequence). There are 15 residues in the CDR3. Trimming cost V 0 bases and J 7 bases, with 12 bases left between them. Study findings and constraints: It was suggested by the authors that few new T cells are recruited by each seasonal influenza vaccination.

The sequence was collected from a man aged 45-65 years who received an inactivated influenza vaccine. Material: non-naive T cells sorted from PBMCs, obtained roughly 6 weeks after vaccination. The chain has TRBV27 and TRBJ2-2; D call uncertain. CDR3 residues: CASSLSLPFIGELFF. The CDR3 DNA is TGTGCCAGCAGTTTATCGCTACCATTCATCGGGGAGCTGTTTTTT.